This T cell receptor (beta chain) is drawn from a study of cytomegalovirus exposure and HLA in healthy donors. The study, taken as a whole, reports: Using a false discovery rate of 0.05, a later analysis showed that roughly 16,000 TCR beta sequences were associated with HLA alleles. TCR beta sequences reportedly predicted the HLA-A and HLA-B alleles of most subjects accurately. Later analysis demonstrated an association between a missense DCLRE1C variant and TCR beta V- and J-gene trimming.

Germline loops: CDR1 LNHDA, CDR2 SQIVND (reference sequence). The CDR3 runs to 17 residues. The junction had 8 bases not matched to a gene; V was cut back by 4 bases and J by 2 bases. Researchers ran the PCR with 60 Vbeta and 13 Jbeta primers. Clones were read by immunoSEQ multiplex PCR, and TCRdb kept only the in-frame ones, dropping some. The table lists some 110,000 clones, 60% to 80% of them singletons. Regarding this clone: Its target is not known.

The chain combines TRBV19 with TRBJ2-3; 11 bases map to TRBD2. The TCR originated in a man aged 35-49 years in good health and CMV-seronegative. Sequenced material: PBMCs. The CDR3 region is CASSKTSGGTSTDTQYF. In DNA form, the CDR3 reads TGTGCCAGTAGTAAAACTAGCGGGGGCACATCCACAGATACGCAGTATTTT.